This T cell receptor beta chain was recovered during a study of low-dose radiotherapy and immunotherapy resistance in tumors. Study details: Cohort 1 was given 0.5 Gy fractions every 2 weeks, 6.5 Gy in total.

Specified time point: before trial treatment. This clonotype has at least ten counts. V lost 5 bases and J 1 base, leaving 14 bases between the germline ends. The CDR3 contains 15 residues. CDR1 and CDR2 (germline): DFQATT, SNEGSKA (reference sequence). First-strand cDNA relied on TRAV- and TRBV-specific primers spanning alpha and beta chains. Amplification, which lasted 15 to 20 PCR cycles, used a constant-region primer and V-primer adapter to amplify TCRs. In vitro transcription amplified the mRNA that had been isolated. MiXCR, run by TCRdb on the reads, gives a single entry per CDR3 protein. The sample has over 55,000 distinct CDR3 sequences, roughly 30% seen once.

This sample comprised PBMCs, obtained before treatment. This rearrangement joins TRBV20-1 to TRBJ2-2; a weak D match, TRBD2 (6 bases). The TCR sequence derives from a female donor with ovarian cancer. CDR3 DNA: TGCAGTGCTGTTCGGGGGAGTCGGAACACCGGGGAGCTGTTTTTT. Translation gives CSAVRGSRNTGELFF.